The 29 T cell receptor beta chains presented below share a single source sample, sequenced in a study of T cells in Graves' hyperthyroidism and ophthalmopathy. TCR beta CDR3 regions were amplified from RNA transcripts. The HTBI set primed first-round TCR CDR3 RT-PCR. TCRdb reprocessed the multiplex PCR reads via MiXCR and lists one record per CDR3 protein. The sample has about 480,000 distinct CDR3 sequences, approximately 14% seen once. Sequencing was done on a sample of blood. These TCRs come from a woman aged 18-30 years with Graves' hyperthyroidism.

In its sample, this clonotype was seen a few times. The gene calls are TRBV5-1 and TRBJ1-1; no firm D call. The CDR3 length is 14 residues. Germline assignment: CDR1 SGHRS and CDR2 YFSETQ. The V and J ends lost 4 bases and 4 bases respectively, with 14 bases between them. CDR3 sequence reads: CASSPRTQGTEAFF. DNA for the CDR3: TGCGCCAGCAGCCCACGAACACAAGGCACTGAAGCTTTCTTT. Combining the CDR3 with reference TRBV5-1 and TRBJ1-1 gives the whole variable domain KAGVTQTPRYLIKTRGQQVTLSCSPISGHRSVSWYQQTPGQGLQFLFEYFSETQRNKGNFPGRFSGRQFSNSRSEMNVSTLELGDSALYLCASSPRTQGTEAFFGQGTRLTVV.

As to this clonotype: A much larger clone is a single base away; this may be a read error. The V and J genes are TRBV20-1 and TRBJ1-2; D is unclear. The CDR3 contains 10 residues. Germline values: CDR1 DFQATT, CDR2 SNEGSKA (reference sequence). The CDR3 loop reads CSAGNCGYTF. CDR3 bases: TGCAGTGCTGGGAACTGTGGCTACACCTTC.

The gene calls are TRBV6-5 and TRBJ2-3, with no clear D. CDR3 length equals 17 residues. V shed 3 bases and J shed 0 bases, with 16 bases lying between them. CDR1 MNHEY and CDR2 SVGAGI come from the germline V gene. The CDR3, as DNA: TGTGCCAGCAGTTATAACCCACGACTCTATAGCACAGATACGCAGTATTTT. This translates into CASSYNPRLYSTDTQYF.

This clonotype was recorded a few times. The chain is built from TRBV5-1 and TRBJ2-1, with 7 bases fitting TRBD2. The CDR3 spans 15 residues. V lost 0 bases and J lost 0; bases outside the gene matches: 0. From germline, CDR1 is SGHRS and CDR2 YFSETQ. The CDR3 nucleotides read TGCGCCAGCAGCTTGGAGCGGGGCTCCTACAATGAGCAGTTCTTC. This translates into CASSLERGSYNEQFF.

This clonotype was seen many times. This chain joins TRBV7-9 and TRBJ2-1, with TRBD2 identical over 10 bases. CDR1 and CDR2 (germline): SEHNR, FQNEAQ (reference sequence). J lost 8 bases, V lost 2 bases, and 6 bases had no gene match. The CDR3 spans 15 residues. In nucleotides, the CDR3 is TGTGCCAGCAGCTTATCGGTAGCGGGAGGCGATGAGCAGTTCTTC. It is translated as CASSLSVAGGDEQFF.

Concerning this clonotype itself: Germline and junction disagree at one end, which may indicate a read error. CDR3 amino acids: CASSLESQGVFYGYTF. CDR3 nucleotide sequence: TGCGCCAGCAGCTTGGAGTCCCAGGGGGTGTTCTATGGCTACACCTTC. The chain is built from TRBV11-3 and TRBJ1-2; 7 nucleotides agree with TRBD1. CDR1 and CDR2 (germline): SGHNT, YENEEA. This CDR3 has 16 residues.

This clonotype was observed many times. V is TRBV30 and J is TRBJ1-1, with D possibly matching TRBD1 (5 bases). This CDR3 comprises 11 residues. Germline CDR1 GTSNPN, CDR2 SVGIG (reference sequence). V was cut by 3 bases and J by 7 bases, with 9 bases left in between. Here the CDR3 DNA reads TGTGCCTGGAGACAAGGACATGAAGCTTTCTTT. Its protein product is CAWRQGHEAFF. The entire variable domain, with the rest obtained from reference TRBV30 and TRBJ1-1, is as follows: SQTIHQWPATLVQPVGSPLSLECTVEGTSNPNLYWYRQAAGRGLQLLFYSVGIGQISSEVPQNLSASRPQDRQFILSSKKLLLSDSGFYLCAWRQGHEAFFGQGTRLTVV.

This clonotype was recorded many times. The genes are TRBV7-9 and TRBJ2-1; 10 positions agree with TRBD2. V lost 10 bases, J lost 1 base, and 10 bases stayed unmatched. Germline values: CDR1 SEHNR, CDR2 FQNEAQ (reference sequence). The CDR3 is 16 residues long. This CDR3 reads CAILGTSAASYNEQFF. The CDR3 DNA reads TGTGCCATCCTCGGGACTAGCGCAGCTTCCTACAATGAGCAGTTCTTC.

The chain employs TRBV30 and TRBJ2-4; 12 bases map to TRBD2. The V gene's germline CDR1 is GTSNPN and CDR2 SVGIG (reference sequence). CDR3 size: 20 residues. With 0 bases clipped from V and 0 bases from J, the junction kept 12 bases outside the gene matches. This CDR3 reads CAWSVLRTSGDPLAKNIQYF. CDR3 sequence (DNA): TGTGCCTGGAGTGTACTCCGGACTAGCGGGGACCCACTAGCCAAAAACATTCAGTACTTC.

In this sample, this clonotype turned up a few times. The V and J genes are TRBV13 and TRBJ1-1; 7 positions match TRBD1. CDR1 is PRHDT, CDR2 FYEKMQ, per germline (reference sequence). With V trimmed by 5 bases and J by 5 bases, 5 bases remained unmatched. This CDR3 spans 13 amino acids. The CDR3 sequence is CASSPWDSTEAFF. The CDR3 DNA sequence: TGTGCCAGCAGCCCCTGGGACAGTACTGAAGCTTTCTTT.

In its sample, this clonotype was seen many times. V and J are TRBV12-5 and TRBJ2-7; D not certain. CDR3 size: 13 residues. V lost 2 bases, J lost 6 bases, and 11 bases lay in between. CDR1 and CDR2 from the germline V gene are LGHNT and FRNRAP. The CDR3 nucleotides read TGTGCTAGTGGTTTGAGCCAGTTGGGCGAGCAGTACGTC. It yields the protein CASGLSQLGEQYV.

This clonotype was seen ten or more times. The rearrangement uses TRBV5-1 and TRBJ2-7; D is undetermined. The CDR3 length is 14 residues. The germline V and J ends were trimmed by 4 bases and 0 bases, with 11 bases remaining between them. The germline V gene encodes CDR1 SGHRS and CDR2 YFSETQ. CDR3 DNA: TGCGCCAGCAGCCCTGCGCAGGCCTCCTACGAGCAGTACGTC. Its translation: CASSPAQASYEQYV.

This clonotype appeared many times. V gene TRBV7-8 combines with J gene TRBJ2-1, with D unclear. CDR3 length: 16 amino acids. The V gene's germline CDR1 is SGHVS and CDR2 FQNEAQ. Trimming left V 1 base short and J 4 bases short, with 14 bases between. This CDR3 reads CASSLGIQNNYNEQFF. The CDR3 DNA follows: TGTGCCAGCAGCTTAGGTATCCAAAACAATTACAATGAGCAGTTCTTC.

This sequence joins TRBV5-6 and TRBJ1-1; possible D gene TRBD1, 5 bases. The germline gives CDR1 SGHDT, CDR2 YYEEEE. This CDR3 region has 16 residues. V lost 1 base and J 1 base, leaving 14 bases between the germline ends. CDR3: CASSLPLGTGNTEAFF. CDR3 nucleotide sequence: TGTGCCAGCAGCTTGCCCTTGGGGACGGGGAACACTGAAGCTTTCTTT.

This chain links TRBV4-1 with TRBJ2-7, with 7 bases matching TRBD1. Germline V CDR1 and CDR2: MGHRA, YSYEKL. V lost 1 base to trimming and J lost 2 bases; unmatched junction nucleotides: 5. The CDR3 is 15 amino acids. CDR3 residues: CASSQVAGGAYEQYV. DNA of the CDR3: TGCGCCAGCAGCCAAGTGGCAGGGGGAGCCTACGAGCAGTACGTC.

In this sample, this clonotype turned up many times. CDR3 DNA sequence: TGTGCCAGCAGCTCGCGGGGGCAGTACAATGAGCAGTTCTTC. It encodes CASSSRGQYNEQFF. This rearrangement joins TRBV7-6 to TRBJ2-1, with D perhaps matching TRBD2 (7 bases). The CDR3 totals 14 residues. Germline V gene sequence: CDR1 SGHVS, CDR2 FNYEAQ. Trimming removed 4 bases from V and 4 bases from J, with 11 bases in between.

Comment on this clonotype: This may be a read error, as it is one base from a much larger clone. The chain has TRBV12-5 and TRBJ2-1, with unresolved D. The length of the CDR3 is 16 residues. Germline-derived CDR1 and CDR2 are LGHNT and FRNRAP. V lost 6 bases to trimming and J lost 5 bases, with 20 bases between them. The DNA for the CDR3 is TGTGCTAGTGGATCCCCCAGGCGGACGTCTGACAATGAGCAGTTCTTC. This gives the protein CASGSPRRTSDNEQFF. The entire variable domain, with the rest obtained from reference TRBV12-5 and TRBJ2-1, is as follows: DARVTQTPRHKVTEMGQEVTMRCQPILGHNTVFWYRQTMMQGLELLAYFRNRAPLDDSGMPKDRFSAEMPDATLATLKIQPSEPRDSAVYFCASGSPRRTSDNEQFFGPGTRLTVL.

This clonotype was counted many times. CDR3 in amino acids: CASSLLGGSYNEQFF. The CDR3 region has the DNA TGTGCCAGCAGCTTACTGGGAGGTTCGTACAATGAGCAGTTCTTC. V usage is TRBV7-9 and J usage is TRBJ2-1, with D maybe TRBD2 (6 bases). The CDR3 spans 15 residues. From germline, CDR1 is SEHNR and CDR2 FQNEAQ (reference sequence). Trimming took off 2 bases at V and 4 bases at J, with 12 bases between the two ends.

This clonotype was picked up many times. The chain uses TRBV7-3 and TRBJ2-5; 10 bases are a match to TRBD1. CDR3 size: 16 residues. The trim removed 2 bases at V and 4 bases at J, leaving 7 bases unmatched. Germline lookup yields CDR1 SGHTA and CDR2 FQGTGA. CDR3 in amino acids: CASSLWGQGWGETQYF. The CDR3 DNA reads TGTGCCAGCAGCTTATGGGGACAGGGGTGGGGAGAGACCCAGTACTTC.

In its sample, this clonotype was seen many times. The chain recombines TRBV30 with TRBJ2-1, with 10 bases that match TRBD2. CDR3 size: 14 residues. CDR1 and CDR2 (germline): GTSNPN, SVGIG (reference sequence). V shed 3 bases and J 5 bases; nucleotides not matched to a gene: 4. This CDR3 is CAWRTSGRHNEQFF. CDR3 bases: TGTGCCTGGAGGACTAGCGGGCGCCACAATGAGCAGTTCTTC.

This clonotype was recorded many times. The rearrangement uses TRBV27 and TRBJ2-7; no definite D call. CDR1 is MNHEY, CDR2 SMNVEV, per germline (reference sequence). The CDR3 extends over 13 amino acids. V shed 3 bases and J shed 1 base, with 7 bases lying between them. DNA of the CDR3: TGTGCCAGCAGTTTTGGGCCATCCTACGAGCAGTACGTC. Translated: CASSFGPSYEQYV.

This clonotype was observed at least ten times. V usage is TRBV11-2 and J usage is TRBJ2-7; 7 nucleotides match TRBD2. Germline CDR1 SGHAT, CDR2 FQNNGV. This CDR3 has 16 amino acids. Trimming cost V 4 bases and J 0 bases; bases outside gene matches: 9. CDR3 amino acids: CASSSKWRESSYEQYF. CDR3 in DNA: TGTGCCAGCAGCTCTAAGTGGCGGGAGAGCTCCTACGAGCAGTACTTC.

The table lists this clonotype with many counts. V and J are TRBV11-3 and TRBJ2-2; D gene unclear. From germline, CDR1 is SGHNT and CDR2 YENEEA. CDR3 length: 15 amino acids. Trimming removed 0 bases at V and 6 bases at J, with 11 bases between. The CDR3 loop reads CASSLEGPGAGELFF. The CDR3 bases are TGTGCCAGCAGCTTAGAAGGGCCAGGCGCCGGGGAGCTGTTTTTT.

Many counts were recorded for this clonotype. The rearrangement links TRBV2 to TRBJ1-3; 9 nucleotides agree with TRBD1. The germline V gene encodes CDR1 SNHLY and CDR2 FYNNEI. CDR3 size: 19 residues. V shed 7 bases, J shed 3 bases, and the junction held 19 bases outside the gene matches. As DNA, the CDR3 is TGTGCCAGCATTCCCGTAGGGACAGGGTATTCTGCGGATGGAAACACCATATATTTT. Encoded protein: CASIPVGTGYSADGNTIYF.

In this sample, this clonotype turned up once. The chain joins TRBV2 to TRBJ2-1; TRBD2 matches 13 bases. The CDR3 totals 16 residues. The germline CDR1 and CDR2 sequences are SNHLY and FYNNEI. Trimming removed 1 base from V and 8 bases from J; junction bases left unmatched: 5. The CDR3 DNA reads as TGTGCCAGCAGTGAAGGGACTAGCGGGAGTGGGTATGAGCAGTTCTTC. Amino acid sequence: CASSEGTSGSGYEQFF.

This clonotype was recorded at least ten times. The chain carries TRBV6-5 and TRBJ2-7; TRBD2 might be the D (5 bases). Germline CDR1 MNHEY, CDR2 SVGAGI. The length of the CDR3 is 17 residues. The V end lost 0 bases, the J end lost 3 bases, and 18 bases lay between the germline ends. The CDR3 DNA sequence: TGTGCCAGCAGTTACTCGGTCGACTACCTCGTTCGCTACGAGCAGTACTTC. Translated, it gives CASSYSVDYLVRYEQYF.

This chain links TRBV7-9 with TRBJ1-1, with 10 bases lining up with TRBD1. Germline loops: CDR1 SEHNR, CDR2 FQNEAQ (reference sequence). The CDR3 is 14 amino acids. The ends lost 5 bases at V and 6 bases at J; junction bases unmatched: 6. Written as DNA, the CDR3 is TGTGCCAGCAGCAAAGGACAGGGGGTATCTGAAGCTTTCTTT. Amino acids: CASSKGQGVSEAFF.

The V gene is TRBV5-1, the J gene TRBJ2-1; the match to TRBD2 covers 14 bases. Germline trimming cut 4 bases from V and 10 bases from J; bases unmatched to any gene: 10. CDR1 and CDR2 from the germline V gene are SGHRS and YFSETQ. The length of the CDR3 is 16 residues. CDR3 residues: CASSGGLAGVLGEQFF. In DNA, the CDR3 is TGCGCCAGCAGCGGGGGACTAGCGGGAGTATTAGGGGAGCAGTTCTTC.

This clonotype was counted only a few times. The chain joins TRBV9 to TRBJ2-1; no firm D call. Trimming stripped 1 base from V and 5 bases from J, with 4 bases between. The length of the CDR3 is 12 residues. Germline assignment: CDR1 SGDLS and CDR2 YYNGEE. CDR3 nucleotide sequence: TGTGCCAGCAGCGTATCGAACAATGAGCAGTTCTTC. This translates into CASSVSNNEQFF.